These 18 T cell receptor beta chains were all obtained from the same sample, sequenced in a study of cytomegalovirus exposure and HLA in healthy donors. 60 Vbeta and 13 Jbeta primers were used in PCR. TCRdb's copy holds only in-frame clones and misses some; the assay was immunoSEQ multiplex PCR. The table lists roughly 20,000 clones, more than 80% of them singletons, with 20% to 25% in the top ten. The sequencing sample was made of PBMCs. These receptors came from a human donor in good health.

The rearrangement links TRBV5-1 to TRBJ1-1; D not certain. Germline CDR1 SGHRS, CDR2 YFSETQ. Trimming pared 0 bases from V and 2 bases from J, leaving 8 bases between. This CDR3 has 14 amino acids. CDR3 nucleotides: TGCGCCAGCAGCTTGGGGGCCAGCAACACTGAAGCTTTCTTT. Residues: CASSLGASNTEAFF.

The V gene is TRBV30, the J gene TRBJ2-1; the match to TRBD1 covers 7 bases. The trim removed 8 bases at V and 12 bases at J, leaving 10 bases unmatched. The CDR3 has 11 amino acids. Germline V gene lookup returns CDR1 GTSNPN and CDR2 SVGIG (reference sequence). DNA of the CDR3: TGTGCCGCCCCAGGGGGTTTAGGGCAGTTCTTC. This encodes CAAPGGLGQFF.

This chain uses TRBV18 with TRBJ2-1, with 7 bases fitting TRBD2. Trimming cost V 3 bases and J 3 bases; bases outside gene matches: 5. This CDR3 has 15 residues. The germline V gene encodes CDR1 KGHSH and CDR2 LQKENI. The CDR3 protein is CASSPSLADYNEQFF. CDR3 nucleotides: TGTGCCAGCTCACCGAGCCTAGCGGACTACAATGAGCAGTTCTTC.

V is TRBV27 and J is TRBJ2-7; 13 positions match TRBD2. The CDR3 runs to 15 residues. CDR1 and CDR2 (germline): MNHEY, SMNVEV (reference sequence). V lost 5 bases to trimming and J lost 5 bases; unmatched junction nucleotides: 6. The CDR3 DNA follows: TGTGCCAGCAGTCCATCCGGACTAGCGGGAGACGAGCAGTACTTC. This gives the protein CASSPSGLAGDEQYF.

The V and J genes are TRBV7-7 and TRBJ2-5; 7 nucleotides agree with TRBD1. J gave up 7 bases and V 5 bases, and 7 bases lay outside the gene matches. CDR3 length equals 13 residues. The germline V gene encodes CDR1 SSHAT and CDR2 FNYEAQ (reference sequence). CDR3 DNA: TGTGCCAGCAGCCCCGACAGGGTGGGGACCCAGTACTTC. Its translation is CASSPDRVGTQYF.

The chain recombines TRBV11-2 with TRBJ2-7, with 8 positions matching TRBD2. Germline lookup yields CDR1 SGHAT and CDR2 FQNNGV. This CDR3 is 13 amino acids long. V shed 11 bases and J 2 bases; nucleotides not matched to a gene: 8. The CDR3 sequence: CAVSQGLAYEQYF. Written as DNA, the CDR3 is TGTGCCGTCTCACAGGGACTAGCCTACGAGCAGTACTTC.

The gene calls are TRBV18 and TRBJ2-1, with D possibly being TRBD2 (7 bases). Germline CDR1 is KGHSH and CDR2 is LQKENI. This CDR3 has 16 amino acids. The V and J ends lost 2 bases and 7 bases respectively, with 18 bases between them. Here the CDR3 DNA reads TGTGCCAGCTCACCAAAGGGTGGGGGGGCTGCTAATGAGCAGTTCTTC. It specifies CASSPKGGGAANEQFF.

A note on this clone: A junction boundary mismatches the germline segment, possibly from a read error. The same CDR3 can be traced to other DNA sequences in this sample. The V gene is TRBV19, the J gene TRBJ2-3; 16 bases line up with TRBD2. CDR1 is LNHDA and CDR2 is SQIVND in the germline V gene (reference sequence). This CDR3 region has 18 residues. The CDR3 DNA reads as TGTGCCAGTAGTATGGGACTAGCGGGGGGGATTAGCACAGATACGCAGTACTTT. It specifies CASSMGLAGGISTDTQYF.

The chain uses TRBV27 and TRBJ2-1; 7 bases match TRBD2. CDR3 length: 15 residues. Germline trimming cut 2 bases from V and 6 bases from J; bases unmatched to any gene: 7. Germline CDR1 and CDR2: MNHEY and SMNVEV (reference sequence). CDR3 region: CASSLRAGVGNEQFF. In DNA, the CDR3 is TGTGCCAGCAGTTTAAGGGCGGGAGTTGGCAATGAGCAGTTCTTC.

J is TRBJ1-3 and V is TRBV6-5, with 7 bases fitting TRBD1. With 2 bases clipped from V and 7 bases from J, the junction kept 8 bases outside the gene matches. CDR3 length equals 15 residues. Germline loops: CDR1 MNHEY, CDR2 SVGAGI. CDR3 in DNA: TGTGCCAGCAGTTACCCACGACAGGGAAGGAACACCATATATTTT. Protein product: CASSYPRQGRNTIYF.

The chain carries TRBV6-1 and TRBJ1-4; possibly TRBD1 for D (5 bases). Germline V gives CDR1 MNHNS, CDR2 SASEGT. This CDR3 comprises 15 residues. Trimming removed 1 base from V and 4 bases from J, with 10 bases in between. This CDR3 reads CASSEGGHLNEKLFF. The CDR3 DNA follows: TGTGCCAGCAGTGAAGGCGGACACCTTAATGAAAAACTGTTTTTT.

The chain joins TRBV29-1 to TRBJ2-3; TRBD2 matches 9 bases. With 6 bases clipped from V and 4 bases from J, the junction kept 14 bases outside the gene matches. Germline lookup yields CDR1 SQVTM and CDR2 ANQGSEA. This CDR3 has 16 amino acids. The CDR3 region is CSVDSPLAGLPDTQYF. The CDR3 DNA is TGCAGCGTAGATTCACCTCTAGCGGGGTTACCAGATACGCAGTATTTT.

The rearrangement joins TRBV7-8 to TRBJ1-5, with 8 bases matching TRBD1. Germline trimming cut 3 bases from V and 0 bases from J; bases unmatched to any gene: 4. The CDR3 length is 16 residues. The germline V gene encodes CDR1 SGHVS and CDR2 FQNEAQ. CDR3 nucleotides: TGTGCCAGCAGCTTCACAGGGGGTAATAGCAATCAGCCCCAGCATTTT. Translation gives CASSFTGGNSNQPQHF.

The chain links TRBV29-1 to TRBJ1-2; weak D call: TRBD1 (6 bases). Germline loops: CDR1 SQVTM, CDR2 ANQGSEA. The CDR3 is 14 residues long. Trimming removed 7 bases at V and 8 bases at J, with 23 bases between. The CDR3 reads CSAAGYRDSYGYTF. The CDR3 DNA follows: TGCAGCGCCGCGGGTTACAGGGATTCGTACGGCTACACCTTC.

This sequence joins TRBV11-2 and TRBJ1-2, with 8 bases matching TRBD1. CDR3 size: 15 residues. Trimming at V came to 5 bases and at J to 2 bases, leaving 7 bases not matched to a gene. From germline, CDR1 is SGHAT and CDR2 FQNNGV. CDR3 nucleotide sequence: TGTGCCAGCAGCCCCCGACAGGGGCGGAACTATGGCTACACCTTC. It is translated as CASSPRQGRNYGYTF. Full variable domain (rest looked up from reference TRBV11-2 and TRBJ1-2): EAGVAQSPRYKIIEKRQSVAFWCNPISGHATLYWYQQILGQGPKLLIQFQNNGVVDDSQLPKDRFSAERLKGVDSTLKIQPAKLEDSAVYLCASSPRQGRNYGYTFGSGTRLTVV.

The chain joins TRBV7-2 to TRBJ2-5, with 15 bases lining up with TRBD2. Per the germline V gene, CDR1 is SGHTA and CDR2 is FQGNSA. This CDR3 is 16 amino acids long. With 5 bases clipped from V and 5 bases from J, the junction kept 6 bases outside the gene matches. CDR3 nucleotide sequence: TGTGCCAGCAGCATGGGACTAGCGGGGGGCTTGGAGACCCAGTACTTC. Translation: CASSMGLAGGLETQYF. The variable domain in full, completed from reference TRBV7-2 and TRBJ2-5, reads GAGVSQSPSNKVTEKGKDVELRCDPISGHTALYWYRQSLGQGLEFLIYFQGNSAPDKSGLPSDRFSAERTGGSVSTLTIQRTQQEDSAVYLCASSMGLAGGLETQYFGPGTRLLVL.

The chain is built from TRBV18 and TRBJ2-4; 7 bases are shared with TRBD2. The CDR3 spans 15 residues. The germline V gene has CDR1 KGHSH and CDR2 LQKENI. Trimming cost V 2 bases and J 5 bases; bases outside gene matches: 6. In nucleotides, the CDR3 is TGTGCCAGCTCACCAAGTTCAGGACTAGAAAACATTCAGTACTTC. It specifies CASSPSSGLENIQYF.

DNA for the CDR3: TGCAGCGTTGACGCCAGGCGAAACACCATATATTTT. It encodes CSVDARRNTIYF. V and J are TRBV29-1 and TRBJ1-3; the D is unclear. The CDR3 sequence is 12 residues long. CDR1 and CDR2 (germline): SQVTM, ANQGSEA. Between the trimmed V and J ends, which lost 3 bases and 5 bases, there was a span of 8 bases.